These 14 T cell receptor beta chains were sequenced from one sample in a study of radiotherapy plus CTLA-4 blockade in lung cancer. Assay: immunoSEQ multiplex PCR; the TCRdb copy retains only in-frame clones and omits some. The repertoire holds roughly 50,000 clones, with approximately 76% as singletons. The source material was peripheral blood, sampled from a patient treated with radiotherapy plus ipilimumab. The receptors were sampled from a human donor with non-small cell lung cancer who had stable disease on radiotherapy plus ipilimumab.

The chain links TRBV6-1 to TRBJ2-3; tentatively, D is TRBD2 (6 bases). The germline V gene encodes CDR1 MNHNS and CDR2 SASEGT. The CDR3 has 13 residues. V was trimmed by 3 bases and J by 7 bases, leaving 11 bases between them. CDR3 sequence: CASSDRTTYTQYF. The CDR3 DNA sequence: TGTGCCAGCAGTGACCGGACTACCTATACGCAGTATTTT.

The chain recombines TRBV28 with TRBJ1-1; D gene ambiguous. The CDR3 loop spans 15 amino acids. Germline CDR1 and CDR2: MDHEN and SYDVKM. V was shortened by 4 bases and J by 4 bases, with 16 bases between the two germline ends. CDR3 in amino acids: CASSSIQQWTTEAFF. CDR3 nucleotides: TGTGCCAGCAGTTCTATCCAACAGTGGACCACTGAAGCTTTCTTT.

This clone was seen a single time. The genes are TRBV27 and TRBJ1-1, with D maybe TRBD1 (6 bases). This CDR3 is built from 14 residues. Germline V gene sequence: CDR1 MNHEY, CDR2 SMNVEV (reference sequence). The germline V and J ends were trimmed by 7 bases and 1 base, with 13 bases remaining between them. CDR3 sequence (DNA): TGTGCCAGCATAAATGGCAGGGGGAACACTGAAGCTTTCTTT. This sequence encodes CASINGRGNTEAFF.

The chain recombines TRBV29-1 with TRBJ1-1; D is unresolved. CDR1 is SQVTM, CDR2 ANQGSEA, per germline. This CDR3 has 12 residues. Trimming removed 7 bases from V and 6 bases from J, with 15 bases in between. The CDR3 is CSANLGAPEAFF. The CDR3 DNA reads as TGCAGCGCTAACCTCGGAGCCCCTGAAGCTTTCTTT.

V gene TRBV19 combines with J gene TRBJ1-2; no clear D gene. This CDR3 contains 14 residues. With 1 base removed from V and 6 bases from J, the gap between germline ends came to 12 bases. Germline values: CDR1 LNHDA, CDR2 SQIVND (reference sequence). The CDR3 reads CASSIGRNPDGYTF. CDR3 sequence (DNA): TGTGCCAGTAGTATAGGACGAAACCCTGATGGCTACACCTTC.

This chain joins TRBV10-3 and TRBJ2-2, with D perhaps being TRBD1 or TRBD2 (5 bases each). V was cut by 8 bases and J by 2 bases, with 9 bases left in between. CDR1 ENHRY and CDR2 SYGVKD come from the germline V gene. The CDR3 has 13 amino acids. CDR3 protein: CAIRDLNTGELFF. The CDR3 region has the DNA TGTGCCATCCGGGACCTCAACACCGGGGAGCTGTTTTTT.

This chain's CDR3 is CASSLADRVNSPLHF. The CDR3 coding sequence is TGTGCCAGCAGCTTAGCGGACAGGGTTAATTCACCCCTCCACTTT. The rearrangement uses TRBV7-2 and TRBJ1-6; TRBD1 agrees at 8 bases. The CDR3 contains 15 residues. Germline V lookup: CDR1 SGHTA, CDR2 FQGNSA. V was clipped by 0 bases and J by 6 bases; unmatched bases: 1.

The CDR3 sequence: CSARDNQPQHF. CDR3 DNA: TGCAGTGCCCGAGACAATCAGCCCCAGCATTTT. This chain uses TRBV20-1 with TRBJ1-5; D call uncertain. The germline V gene has CDR1 DFQATT and CDR2 SNEGSKA (reference sequence). This CDR3 contains 11 residues. V gave up 6 bases and J gave up 3 bases, with 6 bases separating them.

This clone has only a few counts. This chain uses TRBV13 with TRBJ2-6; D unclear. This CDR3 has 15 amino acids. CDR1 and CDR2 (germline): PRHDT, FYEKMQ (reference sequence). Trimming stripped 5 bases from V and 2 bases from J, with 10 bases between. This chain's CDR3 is CASSPYRAGANVLTF. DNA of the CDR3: TGTGCCAGCAGCCCCTACAGAGCTGGGGCCAACGTCCTGACTTTC.

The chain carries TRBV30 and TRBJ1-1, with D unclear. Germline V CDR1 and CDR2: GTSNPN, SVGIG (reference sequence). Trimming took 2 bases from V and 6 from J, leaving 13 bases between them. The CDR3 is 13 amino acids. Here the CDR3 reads CAWSSSGVAEAFF. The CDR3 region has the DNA TGTGCCTGGAGTTCTTCCGGGGTGGCTGAAGCTTTCTTT.

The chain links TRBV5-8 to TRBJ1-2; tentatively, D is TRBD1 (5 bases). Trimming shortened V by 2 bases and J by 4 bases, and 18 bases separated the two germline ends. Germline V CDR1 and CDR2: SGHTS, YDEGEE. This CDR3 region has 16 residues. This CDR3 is CASSFSRLSGGYGYTF. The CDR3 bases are TGTGCCAGCAGCTTTTCCCGCCTTTCGGGGGGCTATGGCTACACCTTC.

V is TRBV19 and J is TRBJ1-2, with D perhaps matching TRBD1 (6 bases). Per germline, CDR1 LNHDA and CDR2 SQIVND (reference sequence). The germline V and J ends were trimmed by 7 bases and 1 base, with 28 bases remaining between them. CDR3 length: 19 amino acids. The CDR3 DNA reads TGTGCCAGTACTCCACTGCCCCCCGGACAGTTCTCCTATAACTATGGCTACACCTTC. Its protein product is CASTPLPPGQFSYNYGYTF.

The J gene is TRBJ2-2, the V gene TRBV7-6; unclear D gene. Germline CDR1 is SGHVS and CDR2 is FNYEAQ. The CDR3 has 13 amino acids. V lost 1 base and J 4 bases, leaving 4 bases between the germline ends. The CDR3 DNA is TGTGCCAGCAGCTTAGTTTCCACCGGGGAGCTGTTTTTT. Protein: CASSLVSTGELFF.

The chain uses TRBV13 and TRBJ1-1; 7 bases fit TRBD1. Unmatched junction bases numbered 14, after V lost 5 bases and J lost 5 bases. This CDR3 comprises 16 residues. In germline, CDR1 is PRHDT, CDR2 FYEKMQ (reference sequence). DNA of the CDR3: TGTGCCAGCAGCCCAAGAACAGGGGTCAGAACAACTGAAGCTTTCTTT. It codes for CASSPRTGVRTTEAFF.